This T cell receptor beta chain originates from a study of cytomegalovirus exposure and HLA in healthy donors. Study-wide context: A previous analysis identified 90 million to 140 million unique TCR beta sequences derived from around 180 million T cells. From donors who were HLA-typed, an early data release held approximately 84 million unique TCRs.

Primers included in the PCR were 60 Vbeta and 13 Jbeta primers. Clones were read by immunoSEQ multiplex PCR, and TCRdb kept only the in-frame ones, dropping some. This repertoire shows more than 95,000 clones, approximately 69% found once; its top ten account for approximately 3.9%. The CDR3 extends over 15 amino acids. Germline values: CDR1 SGHRS, CDR2 YFSETQ. Trimming cost V 4 bases and J 2 bases; bases outside gene matches: 1. A note on this clone: No antigen is known for it.

Study conclusions and caveats: V segments that were indistinguishable, TRBV6-2 and TRBV6-3 among them, were omitted from analysis.

This receptor was obtained from a man aged 40-49 years in good health and CMV-seropositive. The sample was PBMCs. This sequence joins TRBV5-1 and TRBJ2-6; 9 bases map to TRBD1. This CDR3 is CASSRTGAGANVLTF. The DNA for the CDR3 is TGCGCCAGCAGCCGGACAGGGGCTGGGGCCAACGTCCTGACTTTC.